This TCR beta chain derives from a study of spatial heterogeneity in lung cancer. Whole-study context: Raw reads showed each unique TCR and UMI combination turning up more than ten times on average.

The sample holds a few counts of this clonotype. The time point was: sample taken at primary tumor resection. Sequencing of whole RNA from tumor, nontumor lung or frozen PBMC involved no sorting. Samples were donated by 72 untreated early-stage non-small cell lung cancer patients. The CDR3 contains 17 residues. V was trimmed by 5 bases and J by 1 base, leaving 20 bases between them. Germline V lookup: CDR1 SGHVS, CDR2 FNYEAQ. Individually, TCR cDNA molecules were each labelled with a unique molecular identifier. TCRdb re-analysed the 5' RACE reads in MiXCR, keeping a single row per CDR3 protein. The sample holds about 85,000 distinct CDR3 sequences, about 20% seen once.

The chain has TRBV7-6 and TRBJ1-1; TRBD1 might be the D (5 bases). Here the sequenced sample was PBMCs, taken at surgery. The receptor was derived from a male donor with early-stage non-small cell lung cancer. The CDR3 reads CASSPFMTPTGNTEAFF. The CDR3 DNA reads as TGTGCCAGCAGCCCCTTTATGACCCCCACAGGGAACACTGAAGCTTTCTTT.